The present T cell receptor (beta chain) was sequenced within a study of post-analysis software for immune sequencing data. Across the whole study: Progressive-relapsing, secondary progressive and relapsing-remitting multiple sclerosis were among the disease courses included.

Unique-molecular-identifier-tagged TCR beta cDNA libraries were used. TCRdb re-called the PCR reads with MiXCR, one entry per CDR3 protein. The sample records approximately 260,000 distinct CDR3 sequences, about 38% being singletons. In regard to this clonotype: Its matching antigen is unknown.

Broader study findings: Controls showed lower frequencies than patients for five TRBV segments, and TRBV5-6, TRBV5-1 and TRBV20-1 were among these.

V shed 1 base and J shed 5 bases, with 19 bases lying between them. The germline V gene has CDR1 SGHRS and CDR2 YFSETQ. This CDR3 is built from 16 residues. Sequenced sample: blood. The clonotype was recovered from a girl aged 10 to 17 with multiple sclerosis. The chain is built from TRBV5-1 and TRBJ2-7; D perhaps matches TRBD2 (6 bases). This CDR3 reads CASSLIGLRGIHEQYF. CDR3 coding DNA: TGCGCCAGCAGCTTGATAGGACTCCGGGGGATACACGAGCAGTACTTC.